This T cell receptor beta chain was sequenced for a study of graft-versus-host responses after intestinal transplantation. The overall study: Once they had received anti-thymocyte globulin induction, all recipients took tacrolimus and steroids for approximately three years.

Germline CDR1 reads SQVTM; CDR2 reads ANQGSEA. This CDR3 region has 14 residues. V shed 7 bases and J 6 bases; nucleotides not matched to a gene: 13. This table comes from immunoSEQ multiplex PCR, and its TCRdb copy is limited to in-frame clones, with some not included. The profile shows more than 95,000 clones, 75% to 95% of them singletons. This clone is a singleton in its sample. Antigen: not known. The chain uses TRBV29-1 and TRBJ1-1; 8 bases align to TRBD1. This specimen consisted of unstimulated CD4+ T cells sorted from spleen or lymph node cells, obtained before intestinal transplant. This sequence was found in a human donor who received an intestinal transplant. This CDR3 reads CSAWTGLISAEAFF. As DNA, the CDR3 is TGCAGCGCATGGACAGGGTTGATTTCTGCTGAAGCTTTCTTT.